One T cell receptor beta chain is described in this entry. Original data processing: Counts of nucleated cells, estimated from reference gene primer amplification, were obtained. Measured with immunoSEQ multiplex PCR; TCRdb has only the in-frame clones, and not every one. That table furnishes V, J and clone size, whereas the DNA furnished D and trimming. The sample contains 240,000 or so clones, approximately 90% of which appear only once. The data originate from a study of blood T cell repertoires in COVID-19. Study information: Samples taken during acute and convalescent COVID-19 were collected in the United States, Italy and Spain.

The study recruited people aged about 18 to 89 years across around 23 US areas. Before being deemed recovered, Cohort 3 donors had two negative PCRs, clearance, or symptom resolution. CDR1 is SGHRS, CDR2 YFSETQ, per germline. The length of the CDR3 is 16 residues. V gave up 1 base and J gave up 4 bases; unmatched junction bases: 6. The gene calls are TRBV5-1 and TRBJ1-5, with 9 bases aligning to TRBD1. Specimen: PBMCs or T cells enriched from blood (not recorded which). The TCR comes from a man in his forties who had recovered from COVID-19. The CDR3: CASSLTPGQGNQPQHF. The CDR3 DNA sequence: TGCGCCAGCAGCTTGACCCCGGGACAGGGAAATCAGCCCCAGCATTTT.